One T cell receptor (beta chain) is described in this entry. The sample originates from a study of blood T cell repertoires in COVID-19. V lost 1 base and J 1 base, leaving 10 bases between the germline ends. The CDR3 loop spans 15 amino acids. From germline, CDR1 is SGHTA and CDR2 FQGNSA. Authors' analysis steps: Nucleated cell number was recorded as an estimate derived from reference gene primer amplification. Repertoires were generated with immunoSEQ multiplex PCR, while TCRdb's copy carries only in-frame clones and drops some. That table gives V, J and clone size, and the DNA gave D and trimming. The repertoire includes 140,000 to 150,000 clones, around 87% of them detected once, and less than 45% sits in the top ten.

The chain carries TRBV7-2 and TRBJ2-5; D is possibly TRBD2 (5 bases). The sample taken for sequencing was peripheral blood. The TCR sequence derives from a man over 45 who had recovered from COVID-19. CDR3 in amino acids: CASSLGMTIQETQYF. CDR3 coding DNA: TGTGCCAGCAGCTTAGGAATGACTATCCAAGAGACCCAGTACTTC.